Following are 11 T cell receptor beta chains from one sample sequenced in a study of low-dose radiotherapy and immunotherapy resistance in tumors (dated by TCRdb to between 2021 and 2023). Taken with the paper, the label for time point translates to: before trial treatment. These reads were obtained on an Illumina HiSeq 2500. First-strand cDNA was synthesized with Superscript III and a set of TRAV- and TRBV-specific primers, covering both TCRalpha and TCRbeta chains. A roughly 20-cycle PCR with Phusion amplified the TCRs, pairing a constant-region primer with the adapter that was attached to the V primers. TCRdb's own reprocessing of the public reads used fastp at Q25 and MiXCR and kept productive beta chains. Every entry covers one CDR3 protein and lists the most common genes and DNA from its rows. The sample table records 57,000 or so distinct CDR3 sequences; about 25% of these occur just once. The ten largest make up 5.7% of the sample.

The sample was PBMCs, taken before treatment. These receptors were collected from a male donor with prostate cancer.

The chain combines TRBV20-1 with TRBJ2-1; the match to TRBD1 covers 10 bases. The CDR3 is 14 residues long. The V segment lost 7 bases and the J segment 1 base; nucleotides outside the gene matches: 4. Germline CDR1 DFQATT, CDR2 SNEGSKA (reference sequence). CDR3 nucleotide sequence: TGCAGTGTTCCGGGACAGGGGTCCTACAATGAGCAGTTCTTC. It codes for CSVPGQGSYNEQFF.

The chain is built from TRBV13 and TRBJ1-2; possible D gene TRBD1, 6 bases. CDR1 is PRHDT and CDR2 is FYEKMQ in the germline V gene (reference sequence). The CDR3 covers 14 residues. Trimming removed 5 bases from V and 8 bases from J, with 18 bases in between. The CDR3 protein is CASSPQGMGSGYTF. In nucleotides, the CDR3 is TGTGCCAGCAGCCCACAGGGAATGGGTTCGGGCTACACCTTC. Filled out from reference TRBV13 and TRBJ1-2, the complete variable domain reads AAGVIQSPRHLIKEKRETATLKCYPIPRHDTVYWYQQGPGQDPQFLISFYEKMQSDKGSIPDRFSAQQFSDYHSELNMSSLELGDSALYFCASSPQGMGSGYTFGSGTRLTVV.

For this clonotype: With only one base between it and a far larger clone, this is likely a read error. This chain uses TRBV5-1 with TRBJ2-1; D may match TRBD1 or TRBD2 (5 bases each). With 1 base removed from V and 10 bases from J, the gap between germline ends came to 15 bases. The CDR3 sequence is 14 residues long. Germline assignment: CDR1 SGHRS and CDR2 YFSETQ. Here the CDR3 reads CASSLSGHAYEQFF. CDR3 DNA sequence: TGCGCCAGCAGCTTGAGCGGACATGCCTACGAGCAGTTCTTC.

This clonotype was recorded at least ten times. The chain recombines TRBV5-5 with TRBJ2-5; 12 positions agree with TRBD2. Germline V CDR1 and CDR2: SGHKS, YYEKEE (reference sequence). The CDR3 extends over 15 amino acids. The ends lost 4 bases at V and 4 bases at J; junction bases unmatched: 5. The CDR3 nucleotides read TGTGCCAGCAGCCCCGGACTAGCGGGGAGAGAGACCCAGTACTTC. As protein: CASSPGLAGRETQYF.

Details on this clonotype: Given a far larger clone just one base away, this is likely a sequencing read error. The genes are TRBV7-6 and TRBJ2-1, with 7 bases matching TRBD2. The CDR3 spans 16 residues. J lost 8 bases, V lost 3 bases, and 13 bases had no gene match. Germline V gives CDR1 SGHVS, CDR2 FNYEAQ. This CDR3 is CASSFGPAGNVDEQFF. The CDR3 bases are TGTGCCAGCAGCTTCGGCCCAGCGGGGAATGTGGATGAGCAGTTCTTC.

This clonotype has ten or more counts. The chain is built from TRBV5-3 and TRBJ2-1, with TRBD2 matching 8 bases. TRBV5-3 is classed as an ORF, of uncertain function. This CDR3 is built from 17 residues. The V gene end was trimmed by 0 bases and the J gene end by 4 bases; junction bases not matched to a gene: 9. The CDR3 loop reads CARSLEAGASGYNEQFF. DNA of the CDR3: TGTGCCAGAAGCTTGGAAGCGGGGGCCTCCGGGTACAATGAGCAGTTCTTC.

This clonotype was picked up many times. The chain carries TRBV23-1 and TRBJ2-7; D is perhaps TRBD2 (5 bases). TRBV23-1 is annotated as an ORF whose role is uncertain. CDR3 size: 15 residues. V was clipped by 4 bases and J by 2 bases, with 15 bases between them. DNA for the CDR3: TGCGCCAGCAGTCGTCAGCAGACTATCCCCTACGAGCAGTACTTC. The encoded protein is CASSRQQTIPYEQYF.

Many counts were recorded for this clonotype. This chain joins TRBV7-9 and TRBJ2-1, with a possible D match to TRBD2 (6 bases). CDR3 size: 12 residues. Trimming cost V 1 base and J 16 bases, with 14 bases left between them. Germline V gene sequence: CDR1 SEHNR, CDR2 FQNEAQ (reference sequence). As DNA, the CDR3 is TGTGCCAGCAGCTTAGTCGGGGGACCCAGCTTCTTC. Its translation is CASSLVGGPSFF.

The chain combines TRBV5-4 with TRBJ2-2; 11 bases are a match to TRBD2. This CDR3 is 17 amino acids long. V trimming: 3 bases; J trimming: 5 bases; junction bases outside the gene matches: 9. The germline gives CDR1 SGHNT, CDR2 YYREEE (reference sequence). The CDR3 loop is CASSSHLRTSGTGELFF. The CDR3 DNA is TGTGCCAGCAGCTCCCACCTCCGGACTAGCGGGACCGGGGAGCTGTTTTTT. The full variable domain, in which reference TRBV5-4 and TRBJ2-2 provide the parts outside the CDR3, is ETGVTQSPTHLIKTRGQQVTLRCSSQSGHNTVSWYQQALGQGPQFIFQYYREEENGRGNFPPRFSGLQFPNYSSELNVNALELDDSALYLCASSSHLRTSGTGELFFGEGSRLTVL.

Many counts were recorded for this clonotype. The V gene is TRBV11-3, the J gene TRBJ2-1; 9 positions agree with TRBD2. Germline CDR1 SGHNT, CDR2 YENEEA. This CDR3 is built from 17 residues. The V segment lost 0 bases and the J segment 10 bases; nucleotides outside the gene matches: 13. CDR3 nucleotides: TGTGCCAGCAGCTTAGATTCCGGGACTAGCAGGTTCAGAGAGCAGTTCTTC. This codes for CASSLDSGTSRFREQFF.

This clonotype was counted many times. The chain has TRBV9 and TRBJ1-3; possibly TRBD1 for D (5 bases). CDR3 length: 16 amino acids. The germline V gene encodes CDR1 SGDLS and CDR2 YYNGEE. The V end lost 4 bases, the J end lost 0 bases, and 14 bases lay between the germline ends. The CDR3 nucleotides read TGTGCCAGCAGCATCAGCACGGGGGGCTCTGGAAACACCATATATTTT. Translation gives CASSISTGGSGNTIYF.